Listed below are T cell receptor beta chains from one sample, sequenced in a study of chemoradiotherapy in HPV16-positive cancers. Here immunoSEQ multiplex PCR was the method, and the copy in TCRdb shows in-frame clones only, minus some. The sample consists of fewer than 25,000 clones, roughly 89% of them appearing once. Source: blood, taken from a patient who underwent chemoradiotherapy. The source is a human donor with HPV-associated anogenital cancer. Both conserved end residues are part of each CDR3. D genes are given only for firm matches. Size values are once, few and many counts, or a class for expanded clones, and some rows have none.

D gene | clone size | J gene | V gene | CDR3 DNA | CDR3 protein
- | once | TRBJ2-1 | TRBV29-1 | TGCAGCGTGAATCCGGGACTCCTGGAGTTCTTC | CSVNPGLLEFF
- | - | TRBJ2-2 | TRBV28 | TGTGCCAGCAGGTGGGGAACCGGGGAGCTGTTTTTT | CASRWGTGELFF
- | - | TRBJ1-3 | TRBV28 | TGTGCCAGCAGTTCCGCGACAGGAAACTCTGGAAACACCATATATTTT | CASSSATGNSGNTIYF
- | - | TRBJ2-3 | TRBV5-1 | TGCGCCAGCAGCAGGGACAACACAGATACGCAGTATTTT | CASSRDNTDTQYF
- | - | TRBJ2-1 | TRBV7-8 | TGTGCCAGCAGGCCCACTAGGGCGGCCTACAATGAGCAGTTCTTC | CASRPTRAAYNEQFF
TRBD1 | - | TRBJ1-5 | TRBV6-1 | TGTGCCAGCAGTACCGGGACAGGGGTTCAGCCCCAGCATTTT | CASSTGTGVQPQHF
- | - | TRBJ2-3 | TRBV11-2 | TGTGCCAGCAGCTTAGTGGTAGGAGGGGCCCCAGATACGCAGTATTTT | CASSLVVGGAPDTQYF
TRBD2 | - | TRBJ2-5 | TRBV29-1 | TGCAGCTCTGGCGGGGGGTACCCTCGAGAGACCCAGTACTTC | CSSGGGYPRETQYF
- | once | TRBJ2-5 | TRBV5-4 | TGTGCCAGCAGCGGGGGGGCCCTACCAGAGACCCAGTACTTC | CASSGGALPETQYF
- | - | TRBJ1-4 | TRBV6-1 | TGTGCCAGCAGTGAAGGGGGCTCTAATGAAAAACTGTTTTTT | CASSEGGSNEKLFF
- | - | TRBJ1-4 | TRBV7-9 | TGTGCCAGCAGCTTAGCAGGGGTACTAGAAAAACTGTTTTTT | CASSLAGVLEKLFF
TRBD1 | once | TRBJ1-3 | TRBV7-9 | TGTGCCAGCTCGGAAAAAGGGGGCTCCTCTGGAAACACCATATATTTT | CASSEKGGSSGNTIYF
TRBD1 | - | TRBJ2-5 | TRBV19 | TGTGCCAGTAGTCCCGGAGGGACAGGGGGATTTCTGAAGACCCAGTACTTC | CASSPGGTGGFLKTQYF